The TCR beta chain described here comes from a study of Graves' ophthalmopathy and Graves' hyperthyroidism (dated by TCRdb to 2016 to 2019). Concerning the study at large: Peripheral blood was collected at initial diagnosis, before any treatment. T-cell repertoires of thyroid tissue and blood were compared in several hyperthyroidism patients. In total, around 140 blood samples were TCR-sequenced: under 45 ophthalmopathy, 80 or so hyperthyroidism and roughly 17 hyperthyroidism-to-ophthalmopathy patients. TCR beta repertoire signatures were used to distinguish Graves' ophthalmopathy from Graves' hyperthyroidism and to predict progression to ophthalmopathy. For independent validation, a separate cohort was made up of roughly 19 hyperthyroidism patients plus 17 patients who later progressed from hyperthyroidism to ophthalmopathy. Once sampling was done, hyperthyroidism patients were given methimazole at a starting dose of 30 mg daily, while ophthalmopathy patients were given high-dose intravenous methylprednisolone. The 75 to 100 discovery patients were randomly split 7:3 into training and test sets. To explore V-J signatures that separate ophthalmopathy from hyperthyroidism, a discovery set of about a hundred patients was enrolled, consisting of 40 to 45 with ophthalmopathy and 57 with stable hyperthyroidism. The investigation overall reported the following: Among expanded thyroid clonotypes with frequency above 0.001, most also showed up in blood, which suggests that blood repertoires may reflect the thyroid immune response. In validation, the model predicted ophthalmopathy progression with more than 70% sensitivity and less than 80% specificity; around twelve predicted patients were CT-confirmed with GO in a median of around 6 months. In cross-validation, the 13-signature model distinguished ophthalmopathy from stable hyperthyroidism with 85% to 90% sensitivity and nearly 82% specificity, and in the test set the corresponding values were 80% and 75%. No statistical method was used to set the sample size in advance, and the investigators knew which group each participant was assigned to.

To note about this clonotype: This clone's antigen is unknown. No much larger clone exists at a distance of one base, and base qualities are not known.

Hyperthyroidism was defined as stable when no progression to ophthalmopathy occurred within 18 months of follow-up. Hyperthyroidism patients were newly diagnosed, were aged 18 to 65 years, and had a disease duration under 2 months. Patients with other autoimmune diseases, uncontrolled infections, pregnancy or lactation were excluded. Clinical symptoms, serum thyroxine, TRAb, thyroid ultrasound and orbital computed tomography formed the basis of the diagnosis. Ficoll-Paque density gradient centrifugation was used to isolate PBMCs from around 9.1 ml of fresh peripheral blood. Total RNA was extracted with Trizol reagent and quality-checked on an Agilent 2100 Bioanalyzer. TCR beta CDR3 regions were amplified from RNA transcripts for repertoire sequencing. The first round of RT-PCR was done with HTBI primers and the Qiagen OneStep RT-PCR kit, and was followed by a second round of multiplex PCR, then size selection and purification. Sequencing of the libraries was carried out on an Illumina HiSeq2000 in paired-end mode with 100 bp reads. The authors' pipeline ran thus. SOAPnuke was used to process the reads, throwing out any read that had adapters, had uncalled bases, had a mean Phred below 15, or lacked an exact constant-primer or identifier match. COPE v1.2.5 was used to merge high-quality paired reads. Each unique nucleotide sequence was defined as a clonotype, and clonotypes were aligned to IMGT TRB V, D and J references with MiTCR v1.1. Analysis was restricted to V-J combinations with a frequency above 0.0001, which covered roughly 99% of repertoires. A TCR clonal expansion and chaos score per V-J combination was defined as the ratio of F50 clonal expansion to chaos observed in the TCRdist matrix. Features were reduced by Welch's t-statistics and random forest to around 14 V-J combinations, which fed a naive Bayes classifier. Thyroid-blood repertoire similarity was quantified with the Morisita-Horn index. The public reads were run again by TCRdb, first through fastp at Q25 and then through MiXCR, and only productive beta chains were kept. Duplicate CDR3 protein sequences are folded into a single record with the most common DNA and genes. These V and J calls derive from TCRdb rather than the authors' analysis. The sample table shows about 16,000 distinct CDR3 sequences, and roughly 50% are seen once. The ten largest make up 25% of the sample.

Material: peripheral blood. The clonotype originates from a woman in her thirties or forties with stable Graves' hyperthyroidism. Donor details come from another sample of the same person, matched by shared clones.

The DNA sequence follows: TGTGCCAGCAGTGAAGCGGGGATCCAAACTGGCTACACCTTC. It is translated as CASSEAGIQTGYTF. The chain was built from TRBV6-1 and TRBJ1-2; no D gene is confidently identified. Cut back by 0 bases and 7 bases, the V and J ends lie 12 bases apart. Per the germline V gene, MNHNS is the CDR1 and SASEGT is the CDR2. Inclusive of the bounding cysteine and phenylalanine, the CDR3 is 14 residues long. CDR3 DNA only is kept here, 42 bases in frame from base 1.